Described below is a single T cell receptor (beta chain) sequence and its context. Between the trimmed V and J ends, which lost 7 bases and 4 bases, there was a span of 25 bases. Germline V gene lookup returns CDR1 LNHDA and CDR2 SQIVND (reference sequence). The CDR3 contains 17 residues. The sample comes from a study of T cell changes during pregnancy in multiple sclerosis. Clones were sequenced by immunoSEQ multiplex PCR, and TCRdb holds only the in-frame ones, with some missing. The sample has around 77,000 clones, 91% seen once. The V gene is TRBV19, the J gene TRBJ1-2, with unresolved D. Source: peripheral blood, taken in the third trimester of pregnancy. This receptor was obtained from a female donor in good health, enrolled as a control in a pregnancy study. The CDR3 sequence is CASTERARRRSGYGYTF. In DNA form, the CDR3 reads TGTGCCAGTACCGAACGGGCACGGAGGAGGTCTGGCTATGGCTACACCTTC.